This T cell receptor beta chain came from a study of blood T cell repertoires in COVID-19. Looking at the study overall: COVID-19 samples from acute and convalescent phases originated in the United States, Italy and Spain. Sources were T cells, B-cell-depleted T cells, or PBMCs; the material itself was cDNA or gDNA.

The CDR3 extends over 14 amino acids. Looked up from germline, CDR1 is MNHEY and CDR2 is SVGAGI. V was clipped by 8 bases and J by 4 bases; unmatched bases: 3. This clone was counted only a few times. In the authors' workflow: Scientists estimated how many nucleated cells there were by amplifying reference gene primers. The protocol was immunoSEQ multiplex PCR, while the TCRdb copy is restricted to in-frame clones and leaves out a portion. V and J calls and clone size are those listed in that table; D and trimming were worked out from the DNA. The table includes 110,000 to 150,000 clones, over 80% detected once.

This receptor was obtained from a woman aged 80 or over with acute or convalescent COVID-19. The chain has TRBV6-5 and TRBJ2-1; TRBD1 agrees at 12 bases. Sequences were obtained from peripheral blood. The CDR3 is CASGTGGLYNEQFF. The CDR3 DNA is TGTGCCAGCGGGACAGGGGGCCTTTACAATGAGCAGTTCTTC.